Shown below are 24 T cell receptor beta chains from a single sample sequenced in a study of cytomegalovirus exposure and HLA in healthy donors. Sequencing used immunoSEQ multiplex PCR; TCRdb keeps in-frame clones, though not all of them. Here the sample spans about 160,000 clones, 80% to 90% being singletons. The sequencing input was PBMCs. The receptors originated from a woman in her twenties or thirties in good health and CMV-seronegative.

This chain links TRBV9 with TRBJ2-1; D call uncertain. CDR3 length: 14 residues. V lost 4 bases, J lost 2 bases, and 10 bases lay in between. CDR1 is SGDLS, CDR2 YYNGEE, per germline. CDR3 loop: CASSQRGAYNEQFF. The CDR3 DNA follows: TGTGCCAGCAGCCAGCGAGGCGCCTACAATGAGCAGTTCTTC.

The chain joins TRBV5-4 to TRBJ2-1; 14 bases map to TRBD2. Germline loops: CDR1 SGHNT, CDR2 YYREEE (reference sequence). The CDR3 is 15 amino acids. Germline trimming cut 4 bases from V and 7 bases from J; bases unmatched to any gene: 4. For the CDR3, the DNA is TGTGCCAGCAGCACTAGGACTAGCGGGGGGAATGAGCAGTTCTTC. This translates into CASSTRTSGGNEQFF.

The gene calls are TRBV2 and TRBJ2-7; 7 bases are shared with TRBD1. CDR1 and CDR2 (germline): SNHLY, FYNNEI. Trimming cost V 5 bases and J 4 bases; bases outside gene matches: 2. The CDR3 has 12 amino acids. CDR3 DNA sequence: TGTGCCAGCAGTAGACAGGGTTACGAGCAGTACTTC. This encodes CASSRQGYEQYF.

This clone occurred once. DNA of the CDR3: TGTGCCAGCAGCTGGGGCCGGGACAGGAGTAATGAAAAACTGTTTTTT. It translates to CASSWGRDRSNEKLFF. The V call is TRBV5-4, the J call TRBJ1-4, with 8 bases lining up with TRBD1. Germline CDR1 is SGHNT and CDR2 is YYREEE (reference sequence). The CDR3 is 16 amino acids. Trimming took 3 bases from V and 4 from J; bases not matched to a gene: 8.

The chain uses TRBV5-1 and TRBJ2-4; either TRBD1 or TRBD2 may supply D (5 bases each). This CDR3 has 14 amino acids. Trimming took 3 bases from V and 0 from J, leaving 7 bases between them. Germline assignment: CDR1 SGHRS and CDR2 YFSETQ. CDR3 nucleotide sequence: TGCGCCAGCAGCTCTGGGACAGCCAAAAACATTCAGTACTTC. As protein: CASSSGTAKNIQYF.

The chain links TRBV6-1 to TRBJ1-4; D perhaps matches TRBD1 (5 bases). The V end was cut by 6 bases, the J end by 4 bases, with 12 bases between. This CDR3 spans 14 amino acids. Germline V gene sequence: CDR1 MNHNS, CDR2 SASEGT. The CDR3 here is CASRPRALNEKLFF. The DNA for the CDR3 is TGTGCCAGCAGACCCAGGGCCCTTAATGAAAAACTGTTTTTT.

The rearrangement uses TRBV4-3 and TRBJ1-2; unclear D gene. Germline V CDR1 and CDR2: LGHNA, YSLEER. The CDR3 is 16 amino acids. Trimming removed 4 bases at V and 5 bases at J, with 20 bases between. The CDR3 bases are TGCGCCAGCAGCCGTGAAGCCATAGGGAAACTTTATGGCTACACCTTC. This gives the protein CASSREAIGKLYGYTF.

The chain joins TRBV4-2 to TRBJ1-2; D gene unclear. This CDR3 spans 17 amino acids. With 4 bases removed from V and 5 bases from J, the gap between germline ends came to 23 bases. Germline CDR1 is LGHNA and CDR2 is YNFKEQ. The CDR3 sequence: CASSLTLLQREWYGYTF. The CDR3 DNA is TGTGCCAGCAGCCTCACACTGTTACAGAGGGAATGGTATGGCTACACCTTC.

This chain joins TRBV5-5 and TRBJ1-5; D gene unclear. The germline gives CDR1 SGHKS, CDR2 YYEKEE (reference sequence). The CDR3 spans 15 residues. V lost 1 base to trimming and J lost 11 bases, with 19 bases between them. This CDR3 is CASSLRVAGQLTQHF. The CDR3 DNA follows: TGTGCCAGCAGCTTGAGGGTCGCCGGTCAGTTGACCCAGCATTTT.

This clone was observed once. The chain carries TRBV9 and TRBJ2-1, with D possibly TRBD2 on 7 matching bases. The CDR3 sequence is 15 residues long. V was shortened by 4 bases and J by 8 bases, with 19 bases between the two germline ends. CDR1 SGDLS and CDR2 YYNGEE come from the germline V gene. The CDR3: CASSPDGGRWYEQFF. The CDR3 bases are TGTGCCAGCAGCCCAGACGGGGGGCGCTGGTATGAGCAGTTCTTC.

The rearrangement uses TRBV7-2 and TRBJ2-2; tentatively, D is TRBD1 (6 bases). Germline V gene sequence: CDR1 SGHTA, CDR2 FQGNSA. Trimming shortened V by 4 bases and J by 4 bases, and 7 bases separated the two germline ends. This CDR3 is 13 amino acids long. CDR3 region: CASSSTGTGELFF. The CDR3 nucleotides are TGTGCCAGCAGCTCGACAGGCACCGGGGAGCTGTTTTTT.

This sequence joins TRBV7-8 and TRBJ1-1; D is unresolved. Germline V gives CDR1 SGHVS, CDR2 FQNEAQ. This CDR3 is built from 13 residues. V was shortened by 8 bases and J by 4 bases, with 14 bases between the two germline ends. The DNA for the CDR3 is TGTGCCAGCGGAAAAATTCTTAGCACTGAAGCTTTCTTT. This codes for CASGKILSTEAFF.

The chain joins TRBV27 to TRBJ2-1; TRBD2 aligns across 8 bases. Germline V CDR1 and CDR2: MNHEY, SMNVEV (reference sequence). The ends lost 2 bases at V and 4 bases at J; junction bases unmatched: 13. CDR3 length equals 18 residues. CDR3 sequence: CASSLQAGLAGAYNEQFF. CDR3 nucleotide sequence: TGTGCCAGCAGTTTACAGGCTGGGCTAGCGGGTGCGTACAATGAGCAGTTCTTC.

The chain joins TRBV7-9 to TRBJ2-5; a possible D gene is TRBD2 (6 bases). The V end was cut by 5 bases, the J end by 11 bases, with 12 bases between. Germline CDR1 is SEHNR and CDR2 is FQNEAQ (reference sequence). The CDR3 spans 11 residues. The CDR3 here is CASSAGLIQYF. The CDR3 nucleotides are TGTGCCAGCAGCGCAGGACTAATACAGTACTTC.

The rearrangement links TRBV10-1 to TRBJ1-6; 7 bases align to TRBD1. CDR3 length: 14 amino acids. Trimming took 5 bases from V and 10 from J; bases not matched to a gene: 8. Germline values: CDR1 WNHNN, CDR2 SYGVQD (reference sequence). The CDR3 loop reads CASSIRQGESPLHF. In DNA, the CDR3 is TGCGCCAGCAGTATTCGACAGGGAGAGTCACCCCTCCACTTT.

The chain joins TRBV28 to TRBJ1-5; D uncertain. Trimming left V 2 bases short and J 3 bases short, with 14 bases between. The CDR3 consists of 16 residues. Germline V gene data show CDR1 as MDHEN and CDR2 as SYDVKM. The CDR3, as DNA: TGTGCCAGCAGTTTAATGACGGCACAGCACAATCAGCCCCAGCATTTT. It yields the protein CASSLMTAQHNQPQHF. Combining the CDR3 with reference TRBV28 and TRBJ1-5 gives the whole variable domain DVKVTQSSRYLVKRTGEKVFLECVQDMDHENMFWYRQDPGLGLRLIYFSYDVKMKEKGDIPEGYSVSREKKERFSLILESASTNQTSMYLCASSLMTAQHNQPQHFGDGTRLSIL.

The chain uses TRBV6-5 and TRBJ2-2, with TRBD2 matching 8 bases. The CDR3 totals 14 residues. CDR1 MNHEY and CDR2 SVGAGI come from the germline V gene. With V trimmed by 6 bases and J by 3 bases, 3 bases remained unmatched. The CDR3 is CASSLGLDTGELFF. CDR3 in DNA: TGTGCCAGCAGCCTGGGACTAGACACCGGGGAGCTGTTTTTT.

The V call is TRBV29-1, the J call TRBJ2-5; 8 nucleotides agree with TRBD2. Germline V lookup: CDR1 SQVTM, CDR2 ANQGSEA. The CDR3 runs to 16 residues. V dropped 7 bases and J dropped 4; count of bases not matched to a gene: 17. This CDR3 is CSDSGFAGGLGETQYF. The CDR3 bases are TGCAGCGATTCCGGGTTCGCGGGGGGCTTGGGAGAGACCCAGTACTTC.

The chain has TRBV27 and TRBJ2-1; 11 bases match TRBD2. CDR3 size: 15 residues. From germline, CDR1 is MNHEY and CDR2 SMNVEV (reference sequence). V was pared by 5 bases and J by 6 bases, with 6 bases of the junction left unmatched. The CDR3 nucleotides are TGTGCCAGCAGTCCCCTAGCGGGAGGTATCAATGAGCAGTTCTTC. Translation gives CASSPLAGGINEQFF.

The rearrangement uses TRBV11-2 and TRBJ2-3; 14 bases fit TRBD2. V lost 0 bases, J lost 6 bases, and 2 bases stayed unmatched. Per germline, CDR1 SGHAT and CDR2 FQNNGV. There are 16 residues in the CDR3. CDR3 DNA sequence: TGTGCCAGCAGCTTAGACCGGACTAGCGGGGGGGATACGCAGTATTTT. Its protein is CASSLDRTSGGDTQYF. The full variable domain, completed using reference TRBV11-2 and TRBJ2-3, is EAGVAQSPRYKIIEKRQSVAFWCNPISGHATLYWYQQILGQGPKLLIQFQNNGVVDDSQLPKDRFSAERLKGVDSTLKIQPAKLEDSAVYLCASSLDRTSGGDTQYFGPGTRLTVL.

V is TRBV6-6 and J is TRBJ2-3, with D tentatively TRBD2 (7 bases). V was trimmed by 5 bases and J by 1 base, leaving 13 bases between them. There are 15 residues in the CDR3. Germline V gives CDR1 MNHNY, CDR2 SVGAGI (reference sequence). DNA of the CDR3: TGTGCCAGCAGTCCCTGGCGGGGGCGCACAGATACGCAGTATTTT. It translates to CASSPWRGRTDTQYF.

The chain joins TRBV6-5 to TRBJ1-2; D is uncertain. The CDR3 length is 14 residues. Per the germline V gene, CDR1 is MNHEY and CDR2 is SVGAGI. Trimming removed 3 bases from V and 2 bases from J, with 10 bases in between. This CDR3 is CASSYGEGNYGYTF. CDR3 coding DNA: TGTGCCAGCAGTTATGGAGAGGGAAACTATGGCTACACCTTC.

This chain uses TRBV2 with TRBJ1-4; TRBD1 might be the D (5 bases). The CDR3 has 14 amino acids. V was cut by 2 bases and J by 8 bases, with 12 bases left in between. Germline V gene data show CDR1 as SNHLY and CDR2 as FYNNEI. The CDR3 loop is CASSELVGGEKLFF. The CDR3 DNA reads as TGTGCCAGCAGTGAACTTGTTGGGGGGGAAAAACTGTTTTTT.

This chain links TRBV11-2 with TRBJ2-5; 7 bases map to TRBD1. CDR1 SGHAT and CDR2 FQNNGV come from the germline V gene. V shed 5 bases and J 1 base; nucleotides not matched to a gene: 4. CDR3 size: 14 residues. In DNA, the CDR3 is TGTGCCAGCAGCCCAACAGGGGCCCAAGAGACCCAGTACTTC. Its translation is CASSPTGAQETQYF. The whole variable domain, filled in from reference TRBV11-2 and TRBJ2-5, reads EAGVAQSPRYKIIEKRQSVAFWCNPISGHATLYWYQQILGQGPKLLIQFQNNGVVDDSQLPKDRFSAERLKGVDSTLKIQPAKLEDSAVYLCASSPTGAQETQYFGPGTRLLVL.